This T cell receptor beta chain originates from a study of radiotherapy plus CTLA-4 blockade in lung cancer. At the level of the study: Objective response was observed in about 19% of patients, and disease control in around 31%. Study-wide points: The best prediction of response reportedly came from early blood T cell clone dynamics, with interferon-beta. Radiotherapy plus ipilimumab was followed by expansion in blood of tumor-derived TCR clones.

Trimming shortened V by 2 bases and J by 6 bases, and 10 bases separated the two germline ends. Germline CDR1 reads MNHNS; CDR2 reads SASEGT. CDR3 length: 14 residues. The protocol was immunoSEQ multiplex PCR, while the TCRdb copy is restricted to in-frame clones and leaves out a portion. Counted here are over 80,000 clones, roughly 80% occurring once; the ten biggest clones make up 0.65% to 0.9%. Treatment of patients with chemo-refractory metastatic non-small-cell lung cancer consisted of focal radiation plus CTLA-4 blockade with ipilimumab. This clone was found once. What it binds is not known. The chain is built from TRBV6-1 and TRBJ1-4, with D possibly matching TRBD1 (5 bases). The input for sequencing was peripheral blood, taken from a patient treated with radiotherapy plus ipilimumab. This clonotype was obtained from a human donor with non-small cell lung cancer who had stable disease on radiotherapy plus ipilimumab. In DNA form, the CDR3 reads TGTGCCAGCAGTGAATGGGGCGGAGATGAAAAACTGTTTTTT. Amino acid sequence: CASSEWGGDEKLFF.